This T cell receptor (beta chain) is drawn from a study of CD8+ T cells in alopecia areata. At the level of the study: In an open-label trial, patients got 5 to 10 mg tofacitinib twice daily. The tofacitinib course ran for 6 to 18 months and was followed by 6 months off drug.

In each case, RNA was isolated and then reverse transcribed into cDNA as the sequencing template. Generated by immunoSEQ multiplex PCR, the TCRdb table keeps only in-frame clones and is missing some. The data contain approximately 220,000 clones, 35% to 45% of them singletons. Ten or more counts support this clone. Treatment described: oral pan-JAK inhibitor, 5-10 mg twice daily. Alopecia areata patients gave lesional scalp punch biopsies and peripheral blood samples. Looked up from germline, CDR1 is MNHEY and CDR2 is SMNVEV (reference sequence). This CDR3 comprises 15 residues. Trimming removed 2 bases at V and 4 bases at J, with 14 bases between.

The receptor's source is a human donor with alopecia areata. The chain combines TRBV27 with TRBJ1-2, with D maybe TRBD1 (6 bases). This sample comprised CD4+ T cells sorted from blood, obtained between weeks 30 and 35, from a patient treated with tofacitinib. The CDR3 bases are TGTGCCAGCAGTTTAATAGGGGGACCGATCTATGGCTACACCTTC. Translating gives CASSLIGGPIYGYTF.